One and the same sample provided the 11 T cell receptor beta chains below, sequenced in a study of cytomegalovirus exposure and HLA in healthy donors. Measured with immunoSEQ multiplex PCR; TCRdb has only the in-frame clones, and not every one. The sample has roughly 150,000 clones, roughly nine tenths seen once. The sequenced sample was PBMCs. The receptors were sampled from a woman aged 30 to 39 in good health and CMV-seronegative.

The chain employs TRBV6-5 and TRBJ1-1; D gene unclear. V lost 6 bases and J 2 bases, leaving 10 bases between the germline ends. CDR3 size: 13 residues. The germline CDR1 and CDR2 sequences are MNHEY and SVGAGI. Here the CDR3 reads CASRPSRNTEAFF. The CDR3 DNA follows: TGTGCCAGCAGGCCGAGCAGAAACACTGAAGCTTTCTTT.

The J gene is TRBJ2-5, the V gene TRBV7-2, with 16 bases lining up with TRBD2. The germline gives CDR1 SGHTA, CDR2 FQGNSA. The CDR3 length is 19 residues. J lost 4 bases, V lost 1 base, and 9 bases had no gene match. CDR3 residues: CASSLGPGTSGGARETQYF. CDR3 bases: TGTGCCAGCAGCTTAGGTCCCGGGACTAGCGGGGGGGCCAGAGAGACCCAGTACTTC.

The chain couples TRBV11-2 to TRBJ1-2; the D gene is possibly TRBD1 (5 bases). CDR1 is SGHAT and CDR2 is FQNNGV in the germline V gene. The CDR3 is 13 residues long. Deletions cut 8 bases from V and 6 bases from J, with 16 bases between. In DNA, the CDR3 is TGTGCCAGCTCGAGACAGAGGGACCATGGCTACACCTTC. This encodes CASSRQRDHGYTF. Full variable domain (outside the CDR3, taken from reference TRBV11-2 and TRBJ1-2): EAGVAQSPRYKIIEKRQSVAFWCNPISGHATLYWYQQILGQGPKLLIQFQNNGVVDDSQLPKDRFSAERLKGVDSTLKIQPAKLEDSAVYLCASSRQRDHGYTFGSGTRLTVV.

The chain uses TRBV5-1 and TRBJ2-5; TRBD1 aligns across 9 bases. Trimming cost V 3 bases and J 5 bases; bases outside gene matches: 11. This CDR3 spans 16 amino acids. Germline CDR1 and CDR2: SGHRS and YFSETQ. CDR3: CASSWDPGQGRETQYF. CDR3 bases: TGCGCCAGCAGCTGGGACCCGGGACAGGGCCGCGAGACCCAGTACTTC.

The CDR3 nucleotides are TGCAGCGCCCGACTAGCGGGAGTTAGGGAGACCCAGTACTTC. Encoded protein: CSARLAGVRETQYF. The chain is built from TRBV29-1 and TRBJ2-5; 12 positions match TRBD2. The CDR3 is made up of 14 amino acids. J was trimmed by 5 bases and V by 7 bases; bases with no gene match: 8. Per the germline V gene, CDR1 is SQVTM and CDR2 is ANQGSEA. Drawing the rest from reference TRBV29-1 and TRBJ2-5, the complete variable domain is SAVISQKPSRDICQRGTSLTIQCQVDSQVTMMFWYRQQPGQSLTLIATANQGSEATYESGFVIDKFPISRPNLTFSTLTVSNMSPEDSSIYLCSARLAGVRETQYFGPGTRLLVL.

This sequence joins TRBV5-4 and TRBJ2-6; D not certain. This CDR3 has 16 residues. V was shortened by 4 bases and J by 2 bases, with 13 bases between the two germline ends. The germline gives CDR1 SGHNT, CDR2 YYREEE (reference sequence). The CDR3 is CASSRLKTPGANVLTF. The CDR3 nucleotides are TGTGCCAGCAGCCGACTCAAAACCCCTGGGGCCAACGTCCTGACTTTC.

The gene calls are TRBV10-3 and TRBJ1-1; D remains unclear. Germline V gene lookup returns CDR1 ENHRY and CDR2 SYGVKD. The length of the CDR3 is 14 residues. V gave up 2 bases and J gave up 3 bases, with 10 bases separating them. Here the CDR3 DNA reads TGTGCCATCAGTGAGATCAGGTCGGACACTGAAGCTTTCTTT. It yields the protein CAISEIRSDTEAFF.

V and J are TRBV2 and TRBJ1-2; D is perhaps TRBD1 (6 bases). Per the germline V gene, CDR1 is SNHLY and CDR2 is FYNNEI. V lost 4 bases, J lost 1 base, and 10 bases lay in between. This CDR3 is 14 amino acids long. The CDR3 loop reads CASSAKQGNYGYTF. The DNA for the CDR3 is TGTGCCAGCAGTGCCAAACAGGGTAACTATGGCTACACCTTC.

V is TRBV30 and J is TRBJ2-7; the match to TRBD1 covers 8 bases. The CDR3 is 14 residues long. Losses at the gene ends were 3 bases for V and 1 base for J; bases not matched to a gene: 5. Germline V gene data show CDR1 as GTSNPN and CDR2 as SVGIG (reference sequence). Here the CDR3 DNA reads TGTGCCTGGAGCGGGACAGGACGTTCCTACGAGCAGTACTTC. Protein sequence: CAWSGTGRSYEQYF.

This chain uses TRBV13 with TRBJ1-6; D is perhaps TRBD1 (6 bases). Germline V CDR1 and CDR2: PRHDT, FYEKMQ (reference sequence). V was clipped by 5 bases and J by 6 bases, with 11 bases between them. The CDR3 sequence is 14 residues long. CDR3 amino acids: CASSPQGINSPLHF. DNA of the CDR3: TGTGCCAGCAGCCCACAGGGAATTAATTCACCCCTCCACTTT.

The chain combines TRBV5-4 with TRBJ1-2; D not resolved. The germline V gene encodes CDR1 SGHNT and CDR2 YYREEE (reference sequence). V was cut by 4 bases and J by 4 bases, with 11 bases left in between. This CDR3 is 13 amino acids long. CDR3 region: CASSETAIYGYTF. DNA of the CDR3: TGTGCCAGCAGCGAAACAGCGATCTATGGCTACACCTTC. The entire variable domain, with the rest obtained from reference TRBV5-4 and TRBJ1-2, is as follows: ETGVTQSPTHLIKTRGQQVTLRCSSQSGHNTVSWYQQALGQGPQFIFQYYREEENGRGNFPPRFSGLQFPNYSSELNVNALELDDSALYLCASSETAIYGYTFGSGTRLTVV.